A selection of T cell receptor beta chains follows, all from one sample in a study of blood T cell repertoires in COVID-19. TCRdb's copy holds only in-frame clones and misses some; the assay was immunoSEQ multiplex PCR. The top ten hold roughly 1% of the sample, which has about 480,000 clones, roughly 89% seen once. Sequences were obtained from peripheral blood. The source is a man aged 18 to 30 with COVID-19, enrolled during active disease. Both conserved end residues are part of each CDR3. The order of the fields is D gene, clone size, J gene, CDR3 length, V gene, CDR3 DNA, CDR3 protein. A D gene is named only where the DNA matches it firmly. For some rows the clone size is stated as once, few or many, or as a class when expanded; others skip it.

d_call: -; clone_size: -; j_call: TRBJ2-1; cdr3_length: 14; v_call: TRBV19; cdr3_nt: TGTGCCAGTCAGGGCCTTAGCTCCTACAATGAGCAGTTCTTC; cdr3_aa: CASQGLSSYNEQFF
d_call: TRBD2; clone_size: few; j_call: TRBJ2-3; cdr3_length: 16; v_call: TRBV6-5; cdr3_nt: TGTGCCAGCAGTTCAGTAGCGGGGGTTTTCACAGATACGCAGTATTTT; cdr3_aa: CASSSVAGVFTDTQYF
d_call: -; clone_size: -; j_call: TRBJ2-3; cdr3_length: 14; v_call: TRBV6-5; cdr3_nt: TGTGCCAGCGTTAAGTTGAGGAGCACAGATACGCAGTATTTT; cdr3_aa: CASVKLRSTDTQYF
d_call: -; clone_size: few; j_call: TRBJ2-2; cdr3_length: 13; v_call: TRBV9; cdr3_nt: TGTGCCAGCAGCGCTAGGTCCGCCGGGGAGCTGTTTTTT; cdr3_aa: CASSARSAGELFF
d_call: -; clone_size: -; j_call: TRBJ2-1; cdr3_length: 16; v_call: TRBV11-2; cdr3_nt: TGTGCCAGCAGCTTAGCCAACAGGCCGGGAGTGGATGAGCAGTTCTTC; cdr3_aa: CASSLANRPGVDEQFF
d_call: -; clone_size: -; j_call: TRBJ2-2; cdr3_length: 15; v_call: TRBV4-1; cdr3_nt: TGCGCCAGCAGCAAGGGGACACAGAACACCGGGGAGCTGTTTTTT; cdr3_aa: CASSKGTQNTGELFF
d_call: TRBD1; clone_size: -; j_call: TRBJ1-4; cdr3_length: 14; v_call: TRBV5-6; cdr3_nt: TGTGCCAGCAGTTCCGGGACAGGGATTGAAAAACTGTTTTTT; cdr3_aa: CASSSGTGIEKLFF
d_call: TRBD1; clone_size: -; j_call: TRBJ2-1; cdr3_length: 12; v_call: TRBV2; cdr3_nt: TGTGCCAGCAAGGACAGGGCTAGCGAGCAGTTCTTC; cdr3_aa: CASKDRASEQFF
d_call: -; clone_size: -; j_call: TRBJ1-6; cdr3_length: 14; v_call: TRBV18; cdr3_nt: TGTGCCAGCTCACCGACAGAGACATATTCACCCCTCCACTTT; cdr3_aa: CASSPTETYSPLHF
d_call: -; clone_size: -; j_call: TRBJ2-5; cdr3_length: 15; v_call: TRBV24-1; cdr3_nt: TGTGCCACCGGGGATAGACAGGGAGGACAAGAGACCCAGTACTTC; cdr3_aa: CATGDRQGGQETQYF
d_call: TRBD2; clone_size: -; j_call: TRBJ2-7; cdr3_length: 16; v_call: TRBV27; cdr3_nt: TGTGCCAGCAGTTTAAGCCCCGGGACTAGCTTCTACGAGCAGTACTTC; cdr3_aa: CASSLSPGTSFYEQYF
d_call: TRBD1; clone_size: -; j_call: TRBJ1-1; cdr3_length: 13; v_call: TRBV2; cdr3_nt: TGTGCCAGCAGTTACGGACAGGGAGTAGCAGCTTTCTTT; cdr3_aa: CASSYGQGVAAFF
d_call: -; clone_size: -; j_call: TRBJ1-3; cdr3_length: 15; v_call: TRBV5-4; cdr3_nt: TGTGCCAGCAGCCTCACGGGAGGTTCTGGAAACACCATATATTTT; cdr3_aa: CASSLTGGSGNTIYF
d_call: TRBD2; clone_size: -; j_call: TRBJ2-3; cdr3_length: 18; v_call: TRBV18; cdr3_nt: TGTGCCAGCTCACCCCTCTCTTCGCGCGGGAGGGCCAAAGATACGCAGTATTTT; cdr3_aa: CASSPLSSRGRAKDTQYF
d_call: TRBD1; clone_size: -; j_call: TRBJ1-2; cdr3_length: 15; v_call: TRBV7-9; cdr3_nt: TGTGCCAGCAGCTTAGGGGGTTCCAGGGGGTATGGCTACACCTTC; cdr3_aa: CASSLGGSRGYGYTF
d_call: TRBD1; clone_size: -; j_call: TRBJ1-2; cdr3_length: 17; v_call: TRBV7-9; cdr3_nt: TGTGCCAGCAGCACCGTAGTGCAGGGGGCCCGGAACTATGGCTACACCTTC; cdr3_aa: CASSTVVQGARNYGYTF
d_call: TRBD2; clone_size: -; j_call: TRBJ2-1; cdr3_length: 15; v_call: TRBV3-1/TRBV3-2; cdr3_nt: TGTGCCAGCAGCACCCGTTTAGCGGGGGTCAATGAGCAGTTCTTC; cdr3_aa: CASSTRLAGVNEQFF
d_call: TRBD1; clone_size: -; j_call: TRBJ2-3; cdr3_length: 15; v_call: TRBV5-1; cdr3_nt: TGCGCCAGCAGCACAACAGGGGATAGCACAGATACGCAGTATTTT; cdr3_aa: CASSTTGDSTDTQYF
d_call: -; clone_size: once; j_call: TRBJ2-7; cdr3_length: 12; v_call: TRBV12-3/TRBV12-4; cdr3_nt: TGTGCCAGCAGTTTCCGCTCCTACGAGCAGTACTTC; cdr3_aa: CASSFRSYEQYF
d_call: TRBD1; clone_size: -; j_call: TRBJ2-7; cdr3_length: 13; v_call: TRBV5-1; cdr3_nt: TGCGCCAGCAGGGAGGACAGGGGGCACGAGCAGTACTTC; cdr3_aa: CASREDRGHEQYF
d_call: TRBD2; clone_size: -; j_call: TRBJ2-4; cdr3_length: 15; v_call: TRBV6-2/TRBV6-3; cdr3_nt: TGTGCCAGCAGTCAGTTTGCGGGGGGGCGTGACATTCAGTACTTC; cdr3_aa: CASSQFAGGRDIQYF
d_call: -; clone_size: many; j_call: TRBJ1-5; cdr3_length: 18; v_call: TRBV11-3; cdr3_nt: TGTGCCAGCACCCAGTACAGGGCCACGTCCAATGACAATCAGCCCCAGCATTTT; cdr3_aa: CASTQYRATSNDNQPQHF